This T cell receptor beta chain appears in the sequencing data of a study of CXCR3-negative and CXCR3-positive naive CD8 T cells. Study-wide findings and caveats: The study found comparably high diversity in both naive subsets and much lower diversity in memory CD8+ cells. Naive cells with CXCR3 showed TRB CDR3s that were more hydrophobic than those in CXCR3-negative naive cells.

About this clonotype: Antigen specificity is unknown.

With UMI labels, 5' RACE was used to prepare the TRB cDNA libraries. Following a re-call of the 5' RACE reads, TCRdb has one entry per CDR3 protein and lacks DNA. This sample's table has some 130,000 distinct CDR3 sequences. CDR3 length equals 16 residues. Germline V gene data show CDR1 as SGHDT and CDR2 as YYEEEE. In triplicate, each CD8+ T cell subset was sorted at under 350,000 cells per replicate. The TCR was taken from a human donor in good health. Some clones in this sample may be carry-over from other donors' samples. The sequenced sample consisted of naive CXCR3+ CD8+ T cells from blood. Subset meaning: CD45RO-CCR7+CD27+CD95- naive CD8+ T cells expressing CXCR3 (TNR3+). V gene TRBV5-6 combines with J gene TRBJ1-1. The CDR3 here is CASSLALSLMNTEAFF.